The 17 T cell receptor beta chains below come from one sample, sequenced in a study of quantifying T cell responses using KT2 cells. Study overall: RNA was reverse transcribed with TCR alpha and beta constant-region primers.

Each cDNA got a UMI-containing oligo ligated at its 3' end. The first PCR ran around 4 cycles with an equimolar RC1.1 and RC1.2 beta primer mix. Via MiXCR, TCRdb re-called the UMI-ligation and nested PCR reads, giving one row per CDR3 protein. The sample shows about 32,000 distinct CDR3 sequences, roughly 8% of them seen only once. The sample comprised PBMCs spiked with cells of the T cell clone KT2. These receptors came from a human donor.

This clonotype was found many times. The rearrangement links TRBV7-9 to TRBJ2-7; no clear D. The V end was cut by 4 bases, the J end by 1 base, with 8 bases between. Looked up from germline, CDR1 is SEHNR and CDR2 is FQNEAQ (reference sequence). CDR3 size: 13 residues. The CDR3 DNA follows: TGTGCCAGCAGCTCGATAAGGTCCTACGAGCAGTACTTC. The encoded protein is CASSSIRSYEQYF.

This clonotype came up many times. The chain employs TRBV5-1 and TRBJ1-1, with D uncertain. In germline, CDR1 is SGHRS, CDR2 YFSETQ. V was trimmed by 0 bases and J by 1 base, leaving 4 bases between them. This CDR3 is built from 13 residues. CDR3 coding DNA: TGCGCCAGCAGCTTGGTGACGAACACTGAAGCTTTCTTT. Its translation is CASSLVTNTEAFF.

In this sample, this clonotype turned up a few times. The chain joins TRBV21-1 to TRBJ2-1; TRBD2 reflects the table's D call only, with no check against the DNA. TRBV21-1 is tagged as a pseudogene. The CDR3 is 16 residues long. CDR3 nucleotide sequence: TGTGCCAGCAGCGACGAGGGACTAGCGGACTACAATGAGCAGTTCTTC. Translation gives CASSDEGLADYNEQFF.

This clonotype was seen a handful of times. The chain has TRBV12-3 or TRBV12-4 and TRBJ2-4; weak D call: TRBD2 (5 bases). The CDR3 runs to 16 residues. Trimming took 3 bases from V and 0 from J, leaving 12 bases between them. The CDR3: CASSFQKRLAKNIQYF. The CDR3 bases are TGTGCCAGCAGTTTCCAGAAGCGGTTAGCCAAAAACATTCAGTACTTC.

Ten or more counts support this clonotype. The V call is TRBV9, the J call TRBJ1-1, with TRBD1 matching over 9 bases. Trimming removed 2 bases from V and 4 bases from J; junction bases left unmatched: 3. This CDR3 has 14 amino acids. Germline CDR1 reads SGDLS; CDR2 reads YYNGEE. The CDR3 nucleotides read TGTGCCAGCAGCGTCTCGACAGGGGGCACTGAAGCTTTCTTT. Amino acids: CASSVSTGGTEAFF.

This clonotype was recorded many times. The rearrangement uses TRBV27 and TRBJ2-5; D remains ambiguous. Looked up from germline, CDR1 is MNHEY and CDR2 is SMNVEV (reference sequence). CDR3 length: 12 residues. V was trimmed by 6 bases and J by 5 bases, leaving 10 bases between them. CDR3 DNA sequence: TGTGCCAGCAGGCATTCGTGGGAGACCCAGTACTTC. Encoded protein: CASRHSWETQYF.

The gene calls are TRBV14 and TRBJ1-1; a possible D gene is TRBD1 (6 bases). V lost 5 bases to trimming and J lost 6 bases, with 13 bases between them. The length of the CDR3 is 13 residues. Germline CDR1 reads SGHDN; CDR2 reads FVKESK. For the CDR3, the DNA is TGTGCCAGCAGCGACTGGACAGTTTCTGAAGCTTTCTTT. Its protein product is CASSDWTVSEAFF.

CDR3 protein: CSVEVPGTGGDYTF. Here the CDR3 DNA reads TGCAGCGTTGAAGTTCCCGGGACAGGGGGCGACTACACCTTC. The chain carries TRBV29-1 and TRBJ1-2; 12 bases align to TRBD1. V trimming: 1 base; J trimming: 10 bases; junction bases outside the gene matches: 7. The germline gives CDR1 SQVTM, CDR2 ANQGSEA. This CDR3 is 14 amino acids long.

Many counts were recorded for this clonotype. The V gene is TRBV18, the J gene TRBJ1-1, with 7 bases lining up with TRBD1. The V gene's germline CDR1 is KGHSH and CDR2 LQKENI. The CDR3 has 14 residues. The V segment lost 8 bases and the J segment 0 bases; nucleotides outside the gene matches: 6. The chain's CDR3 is CASTMDRMNTEAFF. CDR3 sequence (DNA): TGTGCCAGCACGATGGACAGGATGAACACTGAAGCTTTCTTT.

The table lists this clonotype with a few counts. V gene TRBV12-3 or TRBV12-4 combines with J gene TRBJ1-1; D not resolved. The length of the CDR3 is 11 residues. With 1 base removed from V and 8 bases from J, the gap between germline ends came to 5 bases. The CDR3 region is CASSLGTEAFF. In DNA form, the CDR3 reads TGTGCCAGCAGTTTAGGGACGGAAGCTTTCTTT.

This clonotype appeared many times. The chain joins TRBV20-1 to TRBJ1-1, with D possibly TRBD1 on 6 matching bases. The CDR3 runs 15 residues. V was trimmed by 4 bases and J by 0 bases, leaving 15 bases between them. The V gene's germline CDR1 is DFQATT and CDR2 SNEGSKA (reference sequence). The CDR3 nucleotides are TGCAGTGCTACTGAAAGACAGGCGCTGAACACTGAAGCTTTCTTT. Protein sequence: CSATERQALNTEAFF.

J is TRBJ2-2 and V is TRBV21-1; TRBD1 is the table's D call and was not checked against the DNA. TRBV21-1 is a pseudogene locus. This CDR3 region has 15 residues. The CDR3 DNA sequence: TGTGCCAGCAGCACCGGGACCCGCCCCACCGGGGAGCTGTTTTTT. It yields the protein CASSTGTRPTGELFF.

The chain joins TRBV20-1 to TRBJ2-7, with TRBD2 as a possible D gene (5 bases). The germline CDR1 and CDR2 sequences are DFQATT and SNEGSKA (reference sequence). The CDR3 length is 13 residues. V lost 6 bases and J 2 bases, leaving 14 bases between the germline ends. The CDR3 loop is CSASGIGPYEQYF. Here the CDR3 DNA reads TGCAGTGCCTCCGGGATAGGACCCTACGAGCAGTACTTC.

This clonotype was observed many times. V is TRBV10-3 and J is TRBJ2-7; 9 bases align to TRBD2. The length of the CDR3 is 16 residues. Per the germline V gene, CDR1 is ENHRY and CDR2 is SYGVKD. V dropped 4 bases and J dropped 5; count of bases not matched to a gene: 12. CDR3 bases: TGTGCCATCAGTGTATCAAAAAGCGGGAGGTTACACGAGCAGTACTTC. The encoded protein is CAISVSKSGRLHEQYF.

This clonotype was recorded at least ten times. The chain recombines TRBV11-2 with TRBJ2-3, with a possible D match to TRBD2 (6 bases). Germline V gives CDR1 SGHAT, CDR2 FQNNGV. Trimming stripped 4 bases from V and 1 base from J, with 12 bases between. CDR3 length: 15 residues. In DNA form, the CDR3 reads TGTGCCAGCAGCTATAGCGGAGTGGGCACAGATACGCAGTATTTT. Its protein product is CASSYSGVGTDTQYF. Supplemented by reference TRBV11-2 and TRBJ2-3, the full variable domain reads EAGVAQSPRYKIIEKRQSVAFWCNPISGHATLYWYQQILGQGPKLLIQFQNNGVVDDSQLPKDRFSAERLKGVDSTLKIQPAKLEDSAVYLCASSYSGVGTDTQYFGPGTRLTVL.

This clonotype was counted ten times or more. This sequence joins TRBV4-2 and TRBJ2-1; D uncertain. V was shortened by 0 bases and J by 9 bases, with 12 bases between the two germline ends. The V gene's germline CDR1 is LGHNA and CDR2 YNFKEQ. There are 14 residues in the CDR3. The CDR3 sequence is CASSQDTLAGEQFF. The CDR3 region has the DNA TGTGCCAGCAGCCAAGATACTCTCGCAGGTGAGCAGTTCTTC.

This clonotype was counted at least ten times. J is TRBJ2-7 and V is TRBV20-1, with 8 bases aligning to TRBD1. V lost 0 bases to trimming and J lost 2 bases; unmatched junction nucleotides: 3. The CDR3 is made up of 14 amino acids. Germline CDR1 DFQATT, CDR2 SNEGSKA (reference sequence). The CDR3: CSARDQGATYEQYF. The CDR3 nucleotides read TGCAGTGCTAGAGATCAGGGGGCTACCTACGAGCAGTACTTC.